This T cell receptor beta chain was captured in a study of regulatory T cells in long-lasting Graves disease. This CDR3 has 14 amino acids. The table lists this clonotype with a count of one. The antigen remains undetermined. Compared with germline, one end of the junction differs, possibly owing to a read error. Documented time point: persistent/refractory GD, antithyroid drugs over 5 years with positive TRAb. The TCR library was prepared using RNA isolated from PBMCs. Whole-study results and caveats: Persistent patients had more shared public clonotypes (around 2,800) than new patients (roughly 900). TRBV28, TRBJ1-2 and TRBJ2-5 emerged as the favored segments in persistent disease.

HTBI primers from iRepertoire and Arm-PCR of CDR3 regions yielded the TCR beta libraries. TCRdb recomputed calls from the multiplex PCR reads with MiXCR, one row per CDR3 protein. The sample includes around 510,000 distinct CDR3 sequences, 20% to 25% of them seen just once. This chain links TRBV12-3 or TRBV12-4 with TRBJ2-5, with D possibly matching TRBD2 (5 bases). The J call could be wrong; TRBJ2-1 is a better fit for the DNA end. The TCR was taken from a female donor with Graves disease. Material: peripheral blood mononuclear cells (PBMCs), obtained when the disease was refractory, from a patient treated with antithyroid drugs. For the CDR3, the DNA is TGTGTCAGCAGTTTCCAGTCGGGATGGAATGAGCAGTTCTTC. Translated, it gives CVSSFQSGWNEQFF.